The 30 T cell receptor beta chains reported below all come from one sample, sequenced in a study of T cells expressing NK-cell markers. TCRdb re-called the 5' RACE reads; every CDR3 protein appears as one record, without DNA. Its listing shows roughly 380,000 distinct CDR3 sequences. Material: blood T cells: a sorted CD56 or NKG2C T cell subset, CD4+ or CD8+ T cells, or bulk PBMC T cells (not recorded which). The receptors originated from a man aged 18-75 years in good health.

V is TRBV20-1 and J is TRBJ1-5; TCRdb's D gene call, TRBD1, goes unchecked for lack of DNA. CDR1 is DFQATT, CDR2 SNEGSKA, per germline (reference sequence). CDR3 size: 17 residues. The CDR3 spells CSATRYPGRRGNQPQHF.

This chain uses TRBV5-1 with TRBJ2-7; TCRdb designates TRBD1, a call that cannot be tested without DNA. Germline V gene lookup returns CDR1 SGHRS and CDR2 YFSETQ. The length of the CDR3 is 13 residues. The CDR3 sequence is CARVPGFKHEQYF.

This CDR3 reads CASSQYTSRLNTEAFF. This chain links TRBV7-3 with TRBJ1-1; the TCRdb D gene call, TRBD1, has no DNA to confirm it. This CDR3 is built from 16 residues. Germline-derived CDR1 and CDR2 are SGHTA and FQGTGA.

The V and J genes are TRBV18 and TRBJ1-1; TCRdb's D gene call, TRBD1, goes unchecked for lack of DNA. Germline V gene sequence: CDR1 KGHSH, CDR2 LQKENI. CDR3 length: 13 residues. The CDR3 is CASSPRGVKSAFF.

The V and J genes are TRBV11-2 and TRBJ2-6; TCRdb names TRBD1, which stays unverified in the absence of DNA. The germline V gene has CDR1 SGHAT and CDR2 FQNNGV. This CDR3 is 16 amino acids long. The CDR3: CASRPPRDSGANVLTF.

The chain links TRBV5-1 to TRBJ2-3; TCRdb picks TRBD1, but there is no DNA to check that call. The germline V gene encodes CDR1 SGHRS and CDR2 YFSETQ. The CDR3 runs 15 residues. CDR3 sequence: CASSPDRQGSDTQYF.

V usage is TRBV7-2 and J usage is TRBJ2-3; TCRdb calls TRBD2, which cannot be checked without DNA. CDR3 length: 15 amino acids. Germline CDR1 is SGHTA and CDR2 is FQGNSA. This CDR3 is CASSTSSGGPHTQYF.

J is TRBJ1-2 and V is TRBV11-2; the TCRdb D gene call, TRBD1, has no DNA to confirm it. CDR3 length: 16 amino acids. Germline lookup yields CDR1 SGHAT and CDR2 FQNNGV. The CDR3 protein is CASSSAVGRRGLGYTF.

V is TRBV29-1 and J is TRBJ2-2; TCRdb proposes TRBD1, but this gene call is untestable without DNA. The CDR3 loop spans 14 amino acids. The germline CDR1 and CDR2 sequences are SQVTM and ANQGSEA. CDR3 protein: CSVVPRQDTGELFF.

CDR3: CASSPRGGSDQPQHF. The rearrangement links TRBV5-1 to TRBJ1-5. The V gene's germline CDR1 is SGHRS and CDR2 YFSETQ. This CDR3 is 15 amino acids long.

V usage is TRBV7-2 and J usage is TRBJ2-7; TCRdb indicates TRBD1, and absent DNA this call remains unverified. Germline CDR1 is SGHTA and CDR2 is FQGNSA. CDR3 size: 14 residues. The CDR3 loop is CASSLLFTGYEQYF.

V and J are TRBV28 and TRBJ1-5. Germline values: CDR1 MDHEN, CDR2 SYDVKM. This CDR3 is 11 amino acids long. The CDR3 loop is CASGQPQPQHF.

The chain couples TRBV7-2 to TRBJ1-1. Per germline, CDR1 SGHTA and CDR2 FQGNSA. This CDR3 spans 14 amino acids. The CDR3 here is CASSPSPTSSEAFF.

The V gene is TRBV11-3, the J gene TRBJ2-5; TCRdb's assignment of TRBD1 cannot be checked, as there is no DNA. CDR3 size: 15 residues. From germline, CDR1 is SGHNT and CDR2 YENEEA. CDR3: CASSLGNREVETQYF. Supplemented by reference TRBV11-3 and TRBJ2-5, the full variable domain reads EAGVVQSPRYKIIEKKQPVAFWCNPISGHNTLYWYLQNLGQGPELLIRYENEEAVDDSQLPKDRFSAERLKGVDSTLKIQPAELGDSAVYLCASSLGNREVETQYFGPGTRLLVL.

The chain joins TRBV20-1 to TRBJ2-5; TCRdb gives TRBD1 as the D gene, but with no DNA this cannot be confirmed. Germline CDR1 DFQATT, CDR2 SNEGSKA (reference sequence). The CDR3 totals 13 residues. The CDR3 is CSATGGPQETQYF.

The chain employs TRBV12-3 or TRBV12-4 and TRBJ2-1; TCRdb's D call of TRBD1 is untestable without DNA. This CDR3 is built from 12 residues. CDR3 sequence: CASSLRGAREFF.

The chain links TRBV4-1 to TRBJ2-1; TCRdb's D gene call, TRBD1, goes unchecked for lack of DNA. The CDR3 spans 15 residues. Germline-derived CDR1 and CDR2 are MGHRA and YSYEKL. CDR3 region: CASSQTPNSYNEQFF.

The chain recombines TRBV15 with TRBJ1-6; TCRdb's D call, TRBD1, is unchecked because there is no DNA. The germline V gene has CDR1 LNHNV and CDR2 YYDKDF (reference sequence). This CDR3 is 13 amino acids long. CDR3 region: CATRGGGNSPLHF.

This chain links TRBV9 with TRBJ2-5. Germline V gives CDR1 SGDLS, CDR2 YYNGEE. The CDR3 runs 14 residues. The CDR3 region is CASSVDGLVETQYF.

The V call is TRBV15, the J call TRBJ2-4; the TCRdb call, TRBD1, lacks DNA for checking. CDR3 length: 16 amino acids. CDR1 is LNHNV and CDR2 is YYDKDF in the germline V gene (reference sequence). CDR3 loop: CATSRENRGTKNIQYF.

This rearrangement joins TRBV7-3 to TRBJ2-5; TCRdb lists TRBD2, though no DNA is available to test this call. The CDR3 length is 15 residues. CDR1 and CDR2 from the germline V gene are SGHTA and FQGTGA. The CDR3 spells CASSLSTSGGETQYF.

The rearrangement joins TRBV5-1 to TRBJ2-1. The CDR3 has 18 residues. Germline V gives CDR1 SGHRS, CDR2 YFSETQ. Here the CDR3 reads CASSLGGVGGRTYNEQFF.

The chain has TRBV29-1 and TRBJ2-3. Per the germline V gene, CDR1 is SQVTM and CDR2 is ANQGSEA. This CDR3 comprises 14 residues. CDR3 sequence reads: CSAGTALGTDTQYF.

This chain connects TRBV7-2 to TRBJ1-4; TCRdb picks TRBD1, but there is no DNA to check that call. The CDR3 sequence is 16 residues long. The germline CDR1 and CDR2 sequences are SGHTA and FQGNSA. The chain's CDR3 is CASSLARGGAGEKLFF.

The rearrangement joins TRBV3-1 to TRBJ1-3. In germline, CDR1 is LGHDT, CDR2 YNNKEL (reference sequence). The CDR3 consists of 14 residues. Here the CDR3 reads CASCRLGTGNTIYF.

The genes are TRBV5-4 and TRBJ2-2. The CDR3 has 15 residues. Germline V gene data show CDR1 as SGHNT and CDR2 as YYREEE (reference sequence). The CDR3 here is CASSLVPGSTGELFF.

CDR3 residues: CASSDWGLRAGTGELFF. This rearrangement joins TRBV6-4 to TRBJ2-2; TCRdb names TRBD2, which stays unverified in the absence of DNA. The CDR3 is 17 amino acids. Germline assignment: CDR1 MRHNA and CDR2 SNTAGT.

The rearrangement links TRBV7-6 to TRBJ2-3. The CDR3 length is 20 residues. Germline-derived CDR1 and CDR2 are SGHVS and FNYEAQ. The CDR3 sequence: CASSLPGRAAFSIDIDTQYF.

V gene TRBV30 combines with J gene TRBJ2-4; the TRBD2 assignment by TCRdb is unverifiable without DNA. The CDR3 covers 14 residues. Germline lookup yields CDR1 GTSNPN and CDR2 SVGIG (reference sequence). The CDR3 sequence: CAWSPGGGENIQYF. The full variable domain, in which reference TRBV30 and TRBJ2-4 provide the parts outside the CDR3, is SQTIHQWPATLVQPVGSPLSLECTVEGTSNPNLYWYRQAAGRGLQLLFYSVGIGQISSEVPQNLSASRPQDRQFILSSKKLLLSDSGFYLCAWSPGGGENIQYFGAGTRLSVL.

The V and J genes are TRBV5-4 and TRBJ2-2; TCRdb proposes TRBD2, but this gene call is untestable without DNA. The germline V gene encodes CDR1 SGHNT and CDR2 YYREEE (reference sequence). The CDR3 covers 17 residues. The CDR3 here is CASSYRGGPLRTGELFF.